The present entry profiles one TCR beta chain with its context. The J segment lost 6 bases and the V segment lost 5 bases, leaving 9 bases of the junction unmatched. CDR1 LGHNA and CDR2 YSLEER come from the germline V gene. There are 14 residues in the CDR3. Participants had their cohort set by participant-reported clinical history. In Cohort 3, a recovered donor had either two negative PCRs, clearance, or symptom resolution. The sample belongs to a study of blood T cell repertoires in COVID-19. Per the original methods: How many nucleated cells were present was estimated from reference gene primer amplification. TCRdb's copy holds only in-frame clones and misses some; the assay was immunoSEQ multiplex PCR. The DNA was the basis for D and trimming; V, J and clone size are from that table. The sample lists about 480,000 clones, over 75% occurring once.

The sample taken for sequencing was PBMCs or T cells enriched from blood (not recorded which). This rearrangement joins TRBV4-3 to TRBJ2-7; 8 bases line up with TRBD1. This clonotype originated in a woman in her thirties or forties who had recovered from COVID-19. CDR3 DNA: TGCGCCAGCAGCGAACACTGGGACAGGCCCGAGCAGTACTTC. Translation gives CASSEHWDRPEQYF.